The next 15 T cell receptor beta chains were all read from a single sample in a study of blood T cell repertoires in COVID-19. Generated by immunoSEQ multiplex PCR, the TCRdb table keeps only in-frame clones and is missing some. Altogether roughly 15,000 clones are present, 87% being singletons, with the ten largest covering around a sixth. Sequenced material: peripheral blood. The source is a man between 50 and 59 years old with active COVID-19.

The chain combines TRBV12-3 or TRBV12-4 with TRBJ2-1, with D tentatively TRBD2 (5 bases). This CDR3 region has 13 residues. The V end lost 6 bases, the J end lost 7 bases, and 13 bases lay between the germline ends. In nucleotides, the CDR3 is TGTGCCAGCAGCCAAACTAGAGTAAATGAGCAGTTCTTC. Residues: CASSQTRVNEQFF.

The chain uses TRBV10-2 and TRBJ1-1; D is possibly TRBD1 (5 bases). The CDR3 spans 13 residues. Looked up from germline, CDR1 is WSHSY and CDR2 is SAAADI. V shed 7 bases and J shed 1 base, with 10 bases lying between them. The CDR3 DNA follows: TGCGCCAGCAAACCCACAGGGAACACTGAAGCTTTCTTT. Amino acids: CASKPTGNTEAFF.

This chain uses TRBV30 with TRBJ1-5; TRBD1 matches 7 bases. The CDR3 has 15 amino acids. The junction had 6 bases not matched to a gene; V was cut back by 0 bases and J by 4 bases. From germline, CDR1 is GTSNPN and CDR2 SVGIG (reference sequence). The chain's CDR3 is CAWSVTRGANQPQHF. In DNA, the CDR3 is TGTGCCTGGAGTGTCACCAGGGGGGCTAATCAGCCCCAGCATTTT.

V usage is TRBV5-1 and J usage is TRBJ1-2, with a weak D call TRBD1 (5 bases). Per the germline V gene, CDR1 is SGHRS and CDR2 is YFSETQ. V lost 4 bases and J 0 bases, leaving 13 bases between the germline ends. This CDR3 region has 15 residues. The CDR3 sequence: CASSTTGTANYGYTF. CDR3 DNA: TGCGCCAGCAGCACAACAGGTACTGCTAACTATGGCTACACCTTC.

This chain uses TRBV6-6 with TRBJ2-1, with 7 bases lining up with TRBD2. Germline V lookup: CDR1 MNHNY, CDR2 SVGAGI (reference sequence). With V trimmed by 9 bases and J by 5 bases, 7 bases remained unmatched. The CDR3 contains 13 residues. In DNA, the CDR3 is TGTGCCAGTCAGCGGGAAGGAAACAATGAGCAGTTCTTC. Protein product: CASQREGNNEQFF.

The gene calls are TRBV20-1 and TRBJ1-6, with 8 nucleotides matching TRBD1. Trimming removed 3 bases from V and 9 bases from J; junction bases left unmatched: 7. Germline CDR1 is DFQATT and CDR2 is SNEGSKA (reference sequence). The CDR3 length is 14 residues. The CDR3 loop is CSASSGTGGSPLHF. CDR3 sequence (DNA): TGCAGTGCTAGTTCCGGGACAGGAGGTTCACCCCTCCACTTT.

The V gene is TRBV4-1, the J gene TRBJ2-1; TRBD2 aligns across 15 bases. The ends lost 4 bases at V and 4 bases at J; junction bases unmatched: 14. CDR1 and CDR2 (germline): MGHRA, YSYEKL. The length of the CDR3 is 20 residues. The DNA of the CDR3 is TGCGCCAGCAGCCCTAACCGCGGGACTAGCGGGAGGCCCCTATACAATGAGCAGTTCTTC. Translated: CASSPNRGTSGRPLYNEQFF.

This clone was recorded only once. The chain employs TRBV11-3 and TRBJ2-7; 7 bases align to TRBD1. Germline V gene lookup returns CDR1 SGHNT and CDR2 YENEEA. V lost 4 bases to trimming and J lost 5 bases; unmatched junction nucleotides: 5. The CDR3 runs 13 residues. This CDR3 is CASSSGQFNEQYF. In DNA form, the CDR3 reads TGTGCCAGCAGCTCGGGACAGTTCAACGAGCAGTACTTC.

The genes are TRBV27 and TRBJ1-2; D is uncertain. The CDR3 length is 16 residues. Germline V gene data show CDR1 as MNHEY and CDR2 as SMNVEV (reference sequence). V was pared by 2 bases and J by 1 base, with 14 bases between. CDR3 loop: CASSLRQGGRNYGYTF. The CDR3 DNA reads as TGTGCCAGCAGTTTAAGGCAAGGAGGCCGTAACTATGGCTACACCTTC.

This clone was seen only a few times. This rearrangement joins TRBV19 to TRBJ2-7; D not certain. V lost 10 bases, J lost 1 base, and 17 bases lay in between. This CDR3 has 14 residues. Looked up from germline, CDR1 is LNHDA and CDR2 is SQIVND (reference sequence). The CDR3 sequence is CATDPTGSSYEQYF. The CDR3 region has the DNA TGTGCCACCGACCCTACCGGGTCTTCCTACGAGCAGTACTTC.

V usage is TRBV5-1 and J usage is TRBJ1-1; D possibly corresponds to TRBD1 (6 bases). Trimming left V 4 bases short and J 1 base short, with 17 bases between. Germline CDR1 reads SGHRS; CDR2 reads YFSETQ. The CDR3 covers 16 residues. CDR3 in amino acids: CASSPGTPQGNTEAFF. The DNA for the CDR3 is TGCGCCAGCAGCCCGGGGACACCCCAGGGGAACACTGAAGCTTTCTTT.

V gene TRBV5-4 combines with J gene TRBJ2-5, with a tentative D call TRBD1 (5 bases). The CDR3 spans 17 residues. V was clipped by 4 bases and J by 5 bases, with 24 bases between them. Germline V gives CDR1 SGHNT, CDR2 YYREEE (reference sequence). DNA of the CDR3: TGTGCCAGCAGCCCCAGGGATCCCCTTTCTTGGCGGGAGACCCAGTACTTC. Its translation: CASSPRDPLSWRETQYF.

V gene TRBV5-4 combines with J gene TRBJ2-1; 8 positions agree with TRBD2. Germline V gene lookup returns CDR1 SGHNT and CDR2 YYREEE (reference sequence). Trimming at V came to 0 bases and at J to 4 bases, leaving 3 bases not matched to a gene. This CDR3 is 15 amino acids long. CDR3 amino acids: CASSLEAGVYNEQFF. Written as DNA, the CDR3 is TGTGCCAGCAGCTTGGAAGCGGGAGTATACAATGAGCAGTTCTTC.

Written as DNA, the CDR3 is TGTGCCAGCAGCAAACTGAGTCTCGGGGCTGAAGCTTTCTTT. This encodes CASSKLSLGAEAFF. The chain links TRBV25-1 to TRBJ1-1; D not certain. Trimming removed 6 bases from V and 6 bases from J, with 17 bases in between. Germline CDR1 is MGHDK and CDR2 is SYGVNS. This CDR3 has 14 residues.

The rearrangement joins TRBV15 to TRBJ2-1, with 8 bases matching TRBD2. Unmatched junction bases numbered 12, after V lost 1 base and J lost 10 bases. This CDR3 contains 16 residues. Germline assignment: CDR1 LNHNV and CDR2 YYDKDF (reference sequence). The CDR3 spells CATSRGGTSKMREQFF. CDR3 in DNA: TGTGCCACCAGCAGAGGTGGGACTAGTAAAATGAGGGAGCAGTTCTTC.